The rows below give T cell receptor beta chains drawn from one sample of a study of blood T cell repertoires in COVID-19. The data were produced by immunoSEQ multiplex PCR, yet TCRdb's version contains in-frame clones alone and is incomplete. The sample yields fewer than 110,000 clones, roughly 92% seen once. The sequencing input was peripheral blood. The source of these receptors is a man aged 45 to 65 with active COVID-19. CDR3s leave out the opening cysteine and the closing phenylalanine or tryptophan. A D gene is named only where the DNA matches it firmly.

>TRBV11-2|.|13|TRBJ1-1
ASSFPQGGNTEAF
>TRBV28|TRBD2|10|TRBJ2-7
ASSWTSDEQY
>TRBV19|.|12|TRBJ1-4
ASCPTAANEKLF
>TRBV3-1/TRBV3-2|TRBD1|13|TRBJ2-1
ASNSQDRGGNEQF
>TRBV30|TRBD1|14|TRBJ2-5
AWSSNEGAGLETQY
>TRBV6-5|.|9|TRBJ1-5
ASSNNQPQH
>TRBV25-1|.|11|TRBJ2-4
ASSDEHRGIQY
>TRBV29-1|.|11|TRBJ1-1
SVAGGSNTEAF
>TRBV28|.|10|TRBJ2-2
ASSLSTGELF
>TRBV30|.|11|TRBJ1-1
AWTAQGSTEAF